The source of this T cell receptor (beta chain) is a study of CXCR3-negative and CXCR3-positive naive CD8 T cells. Study-wide findings and caveats: For naive cells, CXCR3-negative and CXCR3-positive subsets had similar TRBV-TRBJ usage; for memory cells, usage differed.

Each TRB cDNA library was prepared by 5' RACE (with UMI labels). TCRdb reprocessed the 5' RACE reads and stores each CDR3 protein as one record, lacking DNA. Its clone listing holds some 28,000 distinct CDR3 sequences. This clonotype is called large based on its frequency. Its matching antigen is unknown. The CDR3 totals 13 residues. Germline loops: CDR1 MNHEY, CDR2 SVGEGT. The chain links TRBV6-2 or TRBV6-3 to TRBJ2-7; lacking DNA, the TRBD1 call made by TCRdb goes unchecked. Material for sequencing was memory CD8+ T cells from blood. The clonotype was recovered from a human donor in good health. Some clones in this sample may be carry-over from other donors' samples. This CDR3 reads CATIGHFADEQYF.